This TCR beta chain was identified in a study of blood T cell repertoires in COVID-19 (TCRdb year 2020). Notes on the research overall: The collaborator samples originated in the United States, Italy and Spain and spanned the acute and convalescent phases of COVID-19. The repertoires were released in a freely available public database intended as a resource for research on the immune response to SARS-CoV-2. The sample metadata nearly always contained a de-identified subject ID, COVID-19 status, age in years and sex. Where HLA class I and class II types were available, the types were taken from metadata supplied by the sample provider, not from assay-based typing. The material from the prospective study consisted of cDNA or gDNA derived from T cells, B-cell-depleted T cells, or PBMCs. Samples came from the ongoing ImmuneRACE study (first 160 participants) plus 1,254 subjects from 6 global collaborators. The dataset comprised deeply sampled blood TCRbeta repertoires from subjects exposed to, actively infected with, or recovered from COVID-19.

Points on this clone: The antigen this receptor binds is unknown. Per-base quality was not reported, and no clone a single base away is much larger than it.

Looking up the germline V gene yields CDR1 SGHTA and CDR2 FQGNSA. The CDR3 sequence holds 15 residues, the cysteine and phenylalanine included. Just CDR3 DNA is preserved here, 45 bases in frame from base 1. The germline V end is reduced by 6 bases and the J end by 4 bases; junction bases left unmatched: 6. Study-wide conclusions, independent of this receptor: The quantity of clinical and demographic metadata differed by source and by participant and was supplied without curation.

One collaborating source in Seattle enrolled patients while the patients were actively infected and followed the patients over time throughout the course of disease. Whole blood was collected in K2EDTA tubes by collaborating institutions according to the institutions' own protocols. Collaborator samples were shipped for TCRbeta analysis as frozen whole blood, isolated PBMCs, or DNA extracted from either sample type. TCRbeta CDR3 regions were amplified from genomic DNA using the immunoSEQ Assay, a bias-controlled multiplex PCR. Concerning the study's data processing: Nucleated cell counts per sample were estimated from amplification of reference gene primers within the assay. To quantify the absolute abundance of each unique TCRbeta CDR3 rearrangement, sequence reads were collapsed and filtered. Productive Simpson clonality was computed per sample as the square root of Simpson's diversity index over productive rearrangements. TCRdb took this table from immuneACCESS and kept in-frame rearrangements with V and J called. Such tables lack part of the clones; where checked against another copy, unresolved V genes explain under half of the gap, and the rest is unexplained. Clonal size and the V and J genes are those of that table, whereas D and trimming came from the DNA. This sample holds about 200,000 clones; more than 85% were observed only once. The top ten clonotypes cover around 0.85% of the sample.

This sequence originates from a man aged 60 to 69 with COVID-19, enrolled during active disease. Sample: peripheral blood. The chain employs TRBV7-2 and TRBJ2-2, with 9 bases aligning to TRBD2. The DNA sequence reads TGTGCCAGCAGGGGAAGCGGGGGGCTCACCGGGGAGCTGTTTTTT. Its protein is CASRGSGGLTGELFF.